The 5 T cell receptor beta chains in this list originate from one sample, sequenced in a study of T cell responses to AZD1222 COVID-19 vaccine. Sequenced by immunoSEQ multiplex PCR; TCRdb stores in-frame clones only, minus some. The profile shows around 81,000 clones, about 82% of them singletons. Source: peripheral blood, taken on day 0 of AZD1222 vaccination. The receptor source for this set is an adult in good health.

The rearrangement joins TRBV5-4 to TRBJ1-1, with TRBD1 matching over 9 bases. The J segment lost 2 bases and the V segment lost 5 bases, leaving 7 bases of the junction unmatched. Germline loops: CDR1 SGHNT, CDR2 YYREEE (reference sequence). There are 15 residues in the CDR3. For the CDR3, the DNA is TGTGCCAGCAGTTCGCCGGGACAGGGAAACACTGAAGCTTTCTTT. It yields the protein CASSSPGQGNTEAFF.

The V gene is TRBV15, the J gene TRBJ1-3; no definite D call. The CDR3 loop spans 16 amino acids. With 0 bases removed from V and 1 base from J, the gap between germline ends came to 10 bases. The germline V gene has CDR1 LNHNV and CDR2 YYDKDF (reference sequence). The CDR3 DNA follows: TGTGCCACCAGCAGAGATTCGGGGAGTTCTGGAAACACCATATATTTT. Amino acid sequence: CATSRDSGSSGNTIYF.

The chain uses TRBV9 and TRBJ2-7; TRBD2 matches at 8 bases. This CDR3 is 14 amino acids long. The germline V gene encodes CDR1 SGDLS and CDR2 YYNGEE. V trimming: 2 bases; J trimming: 3 bases; junction bases outside the gene matches: 4. The CDR3 spells CASSVGLGVYEQYF. CDR3 DNA: TGTGCCAGCAGCGTGGGACTAGGGGTCTACGAGCAGTACTTC.

The chain combines TRBV4-3 with TRBJ1-4, with D unresolved. This CDR3 is built from 13 residues. Trimming cost V 1 base and J 3 bases, with 3 bases left between them. Per the germline V gene, CDR1 is LGHNA and CDR2 is YSLEER. The CDR3 DNA reads TGCGCCAGCAGCCAAGGGGCTAATGAAAAACTGTTTTTT. Translating it yields CASSQGANEKLFF.

The chain uses TRBV6-6 and TRBJ1-5; TRBD1 is a possible D gene (6 bases). Germline CDR1 and CDR2: MNHNY and SVGAGI (reference sequence). Trimming removed 4 bases at V and 9 bases at J, with 13 bases between. This CDR3 contains 13 residues. The CDR3 coding sequence is TGTGCCAGCAGTTCAGGGGCAATGGGGCCCCAGCATTTT. Translation gives CASSSGAMGPQHF.